These 18 T cell receptor beta chains share one sample of origin, sequenced in a study of circulating CD8 cells and anti-PD-1 response in melanoma (TCRdb year 2020). Using a BD FACSAria II cell sorter, four subsets defined by PD-1 and/or TIGIT were sorted from live CD3+CD8+TCRalphabeta+ cells. This sample was sequenced with a NextSeq 500. The QIAseq Immune Repertoire RNA Library Kit, Human TCR Panel was used to prepare TCR libraries from about 15 ng of total RNA. TCRdb's own reprocessing of the public reads used fastp at Q25 and MiXCR and kept productive beta chains. Each CDR3 protein gets just one entry, which takes the most common genes and DNA from the rows behind it. This sample gives about 290 distinct CDR3 sequences in total; approximately 5.7% of them show up just once. The ten largest account for about two fifths of the sample. Here the sequenced sample was CD8+ T cells from PBMCs, taken at baseline or after one month of anti-PD-1 therapy (not recorded which). These receptors all stem from a human donor with melanoma.

This clonotype rates as medium-sized. V is TRBV29-1 and J is TRBJ2-3; unclear D gene. CDR3 length equals 15 residues. Germline CDR1 reads SQVTM; CDR2 reads ANQGSEA. With 1 base removed from V and 4 bases from J, the gap between germline ends came to 15 bases. In nucleotides, the CDR3 is TGCAGCGTTGAAGGGGGTCAGGAGAGAGCAGATACGCAGTATTTT. As protein: CSVEGGQERADTQYF.

This clonotype rates as large. The genes are TRBV11-2 and TRBJ2-3; D may correspond to TRBD1 or TRBD2 (5 bases each). Germline CDR1 SGHAT, CDR2 FQNNGV. Between the trimmed V and J ends, which lost 8 bases and 3 bases, there was a span of 18 bases. This CDR3 is 15 amino acids long. The chain's CDR3 is CASGRGFYRTDTQYF. DNA for the CDR3: TGTGCCAGCGGACGGGGCTTCTATCGTACAGATACGCAGTATTTT.

In this sample, this clonotype is large. This chain uses TRBV5-5 with TRBJ2-3, with D hard to call. Trimming took off 0 bases at V and 4 bases at J, with 3 bases between the two ends. CDR1 and CDR2 (germline): SGHKS, YYEKEE (reference sequence). The CDR3 length is 12 residues. Here the CDR3 reads CASSLGADTQYF. The CDR3 DNA follows: TGTGCCAGCAGCTTGGGGGCAGATACGCAGTATTTT.

With regard to this clonotype: This may stem from a read error, because a much larger clone lies one nucleotide away. The chain couples TRBV14 to TRBJ2-5, with D possibly matching TRBD2 (5 bases). V was trimmed by 1 base and J by 5 bases, leaving 14 bases between them. Germline V gene lookup returns CDR1 SGHDN and CDR2 FVKESK. This CDR3 comprises 15 residues. CDR3 sequence (DNA): TGTGCCAGCAGCCAAGGGCTAGCTCTTTGGGAGACCCAGTACTTC. It yields the protein CASSQGLALWETQYF.

This clonotype was observed a handful of times. The rearrangement links TRBV11-2 to TRBJ2-2; D remains unclear. Trimming stripped 2 bases from V and 1 base from J, with 5 bases between. Germline V gene data show CDR1 as SGHAT and CDR2 as FQNNGV. The CDR3 covers 14 residues. This chain's CDR3 is CASSLMRNTGELFF. In DNA form, the CDR3 reads TGTGCCAGCAGCTTAATGAGGAACACCGGGGAGCTGTTTTTT.

This clonotype counts as medium-sized (0.01 to 0.1%). The rearrangement uses TRBV24-1 and TRBJ2-1; D uncertain. Germline V gene data show CDR1 as KGHDR and CDR2 as SFDVKD. Trimming removed 0 bases at V and 5 bases at J, with 7 bases between. This CDR3 has 14 amino acids. CDR3 DNA sequence: TGTGCCACCAGTGATTTGGTGGCACACAATGAGCAGTTCTTC. It translates to CATSDLVAHNEQFF.

By share, this clonotype ranks as large. The V gene is TRBV28, the J gene TRBJ2-7, with D unresolved. The CDR3 runs 14 residues. CDR1 is MDHEN and CDR2 is SYDVKM in the germline V gene. Trimming took 2 bases from V and 7 from J, leaving 15 bases between them. In DNA, the CDR3 is TGTGCCAGCAGTTTACGATCGCCCCTGAGGGAGCAGTACTTC. Its protein product is CASSLRSPLREQYF.

This clonotype qualifies as large. J is TRBJ2-7 and V is TRBV27; D remains ambiguous. The CDR3 is made up of 14 amino acids. The germline V gene has CDR1 MNHEY and CDR2 SMNVEV (reference sequence). Trimming left V 6 bases short and J 3 bases short, with 15 bases between. The CDR3 protein is CASSYGFPGYEQYF. The CDR3 coding sequence is TGTGCCAGCAGCTACGGATTCCCCGGCTACGAGCAGTACTTC.

By sample fraction, this clonotype is medium-sized. The germline gene is not matched at one end of the junction; a read error may be the cause. This chain links TRBV29-1 with TRBJ2-7; D is tentatively TRBD1 or TRBD2 (5 bases each). This CDR3 is 13 amino acids long. CDR1 is SQVTM, CDR2 ANQGSEA, per germline. The CDR3 sequence is CSVVGGTSYEQYF. CDR3 DNA: TGCAGCGTTGTTGGGGGAACCTCCTACGAGCAATACTTC.

This clonotype ranks as medium-sized. This may arise from a read error, as a much more abundant clone is one base away. The rearrangement uses TRBV11-2 and TRBJ2-3; tentatively, D is TRBD1 or TRBD2 (5 bases each). Germline values: CDR1 SGHAT, CDR2 FQNNGV. V lost 8 bases to trimming and J lost 3 bases, with 18 bases between them. This CDR3 comprises 15 residues. CDR3 in DNA: TGTGCCAGCGGACGGGGCTCCTATCGTACAGATACGCAGTATTTT. Translation gives CASGRGSYRTDTQYF.

This clonotype is judged medium-sized. J is TRBJ2-7 and V is TRBV7-2; a weak D match, TRBD1 (6 bases). CDR1 and CDR2 (germline): SGHTA, FQGNSA. V was clipped by 5 bases and J by 0 bases, with 14 bases between them. There are 15 residues in the CDR3. CDR3 nucleotide sequence: TGTGCCAGCAGCCCGGTGGGGGCGAGCTCCTACGAGCAGTACTTC. It translates to CASSPVGASSYEQYF.

This clonotype ranks as large. The chain joins TRBV19 to TRBJ2-1; 9 nucleotides line up with TRBD2. Per germline, CDR1 LNHDA and CDR2 SQIVND (reference sequence). V lost 2 bases to trimming and J lost 4 bases; unmatched junction nucleotides: 6. The CDR3 is 16 amino acids. The CDR3: CASSIYSGSRYNEQFF. DNA for the CDR3: TGTGCCAGTAGTATATATAGCGGGAGCCGATACAATGAGCAGTTCTTC.

Relative to its sample, this clonotype is large (0.1 to 1%). V and J are TRBV29-1 and TRBJ2-5; TRBD1 aligns across 9 bases. Germline loops: CDR1 SQVTM, CDR2 ANQGSEA. The CDR3 covers 15 residues. J gave up 1 base and V 3 bases, and 6 bases lay outside the gene matches. CDR3 loop: CSVDGTGKPQETQYF. CDR3 bases: TGCAGCGTTGACGGGACAGGGAAACCCCAAGAGACCCAGTACTTC.

In this sample, this clonotype is hyperexpanded. The chain carries TRBV5-1 and TRBJ2-7, with 7 bases that match TRBD1. CDR1 is SGHRS and CDR2 is YFSETQ in the germline V gene. V lost 1 base to trimming and J lost 5 bases; unmatched junction nucleotides: 12. The CDR3 length is 16 residues. CDR3 protein: CASSLNGMGTEDEQYF. CDR3 nucleotides: TGCGCCAGCAGCTTGAATGGGATGGGGACAGAAGACGAGCAGTACTTC. The full variable domain, rest sourced from reference TRBV5-1 and TRBJ2-7, is KAGVTQTPRYLIKTRGQQVTLSCSPISGHRSVSWYQQTPGQGLQFLFEYFSETQRNKGNFPGRFSGRQFSNSRSEMNVSTLELGDSALYLCASSLNGMGTEDEQYFGPGTRLTVT.

Judged by abundance, this clonotype is large. This chain links TRBV20-1 with TRBJ2-7; 7 positions match TRBD1. V trimming: 0 bases; J trimming: 4 bases; junction bases outside the gene matches: 6. The length of the CDR3 is 14 residues. Germline lookup yields CDR1 DFQATT and CDR2 SNEGSKA (reference sequence). CDR3 amino acids: CSARDTGVGYEQYF. In DNA, the CDR3 is TGCAGTGCTAGAGATACAGGGGTTGGATACGAGCAGTACTTC.

This clonotype qualifies as large. The chain couples TRBV12-3 or TRBV12-4 to TRBJ2-3; weak D call: TRBD2 (6 bases). V lost 6 bases and J lost 2, with 12 bases in between. The CDR3 loop spans 14 amino acids. Here the CDR3 reads CASSPGVSTDTQYF. The CDR3 region has the DNA TGTGCCAGCAGCCCGGGGGTTTCCACAGATACGCAGTATTTT.

By share of the sample, this clonotype is medium-sized. V gene TRBV20-1 combines with J gene TRBJ2-1, with TRBD2 matching 13 bases. Unmatched junction bases numbered 8, after V lost 5 bases and J lost 4 bases. Germline values: CDR1 DFQATT, CDR2 SNEGSKA (reference sequence). The length of the CDR3 is 16 residues. The CDR3 coding sequence is TGCAGTGCTCCAGGACTAGCGGGAGCCCTTTACAATGAGCAGTTCTTC. Protein product: CSAPGLAGALYNEQFF.

This clonotype is large within its sample. This sequence joins TRBV7-2 and TRBJ2-7; TRBD1 might be the D (5 bases). The germline V gene encodes CDR1 SGHTA and CDR2 FQGNSA. Deletions cut 1 base from V and 7 bases from J, with 11 bases between. The CDR3 runs 13 residues. CDR3 amino acids: CASSLGGGTEQYF. CDR3 sequence (DNA): TGTGCCAGCAGCTTAGGGGGCGGCACGGAGCAGTACTTC.